One T cell receptor (beta chain) is described in this entry. CDR1 and CDR2 (germline): SGHTA, FQGTGA. The ends were cut back, 4 bases at V and 7 bases at J, with 22 bases in the middle. The CDR3 covers 16 residues. This sample is drawn from a study of blood T cell repertoires in COVID-19. On the study more broadly: Samples representing acute and convalescent COVID-19 were sourced from the United States, Italy and Spain. In each case, the material was cDNA or gDNA derived from T cells, B-cell-depleted T cells, or PBMCs.

The Seattle patients, enrolled during active infection, were followed longitudinally. Methods used by the authors: Amplification with reference gene primers provided the estimates of nucleated cell counts. The repertoire was sequenced with immunoSEQ multiplex PCR; TCRdb's copy has only in-frame clones and lacks some. V, J and clone size derive from that table, while D and trimming were established from the DNA sequence. This table holds 250,000 to 350,000 clones, approximately 88% found once. The chain recombines TRBV7-3 with TRBJ1-2, with a possible D match to TRBD1 (5 bases). The receptor comes from a human donor with COVID-19, enrolled during active disease. The donor label of this sample is uncertain. The sample was peripheral blood. The CDR3 DNA is TGTGCCAGCAGCTCGTATCAGATTCAGGGAGGGAGTGGCTACACCTTC. Protein product: CASSSYQIQGGSGYTF.